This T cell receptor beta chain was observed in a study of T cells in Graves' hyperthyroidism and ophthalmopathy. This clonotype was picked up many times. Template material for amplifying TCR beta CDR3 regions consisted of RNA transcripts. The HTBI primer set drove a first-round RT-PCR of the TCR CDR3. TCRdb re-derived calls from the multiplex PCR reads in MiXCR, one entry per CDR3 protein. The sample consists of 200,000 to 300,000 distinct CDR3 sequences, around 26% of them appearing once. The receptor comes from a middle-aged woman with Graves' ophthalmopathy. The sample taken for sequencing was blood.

CDR3 coding DNA: TGTGCCTGGAGTGTACGAGACAATCAGCCCCAGCATTTT. It yields the protein CAWSVRDNQPQHF. The V call is TRBV30, the J call TRBJ1-5; D not certain. Trimming pared 0 bases from V and 3 bases from J, leaving 6 bases between. This CDR3 is 13 amino acids long. Germline V CDR1 and CDR2: GTSNPN, SVGIG (reference sequence).